Shown below are 20 T cell receptor beta chains from a single sample sequenced in a study of T cells after yellow fever vaccination. TCRdb analysed the 5' RACE reads with MiXCR anew, one entry per CDR3 protein. The sample includes 200,000 to 250,000 distinct CDR3 sequences, 6.9% seen only once; the top ten take approximately 0.85%. The material was CD4+ T cells sorted from PBMCs, obtained 15 days after the yellow fever booster vaccination. The receptors were sampled from a man aged 25 to 45 who received the YFV17D yellow fever vaccine.

This clonotype has more than one count but fewer than ten. V usage is TRBV7-9 and J usage is TRBJ2-5; D may be TRBD2 (7 bases). The CDR3 consists of 15 residues. V was shortened by 5 bases and J by 3 bases, with 16 bases between the two germline ends. Germline V CDR1 and CDR2: SEHNR, FQNEAQ (reference sequence). The CDR3 spells CASSAPRGGEETQYF. DNA for the CDR3: TGTGCCAGCAGCGCTCCTAGGGGGGGAGAAGAGACCCAGTACTTC.

This clonotype appeared a few times. The chain combines TRBV7-9 with TRBJ2-1, with 8 nucleotides matching TRBD2. This CDR3 spans 12 amino acids. In germline, CDR1 is SEHNR, CDR2 FQNEAQ (reference sequence). With 2 bases clipped from V and 16 bases from J, the junction kept 7 bases outside the gene matches. In nucleotides, the CDR3 is TGTGCCAGCAGCTTATCGGGACTAGGGTTATTCTTC. Encoded protein: CASSLSGLGLFF.

This clonotype was recorded at least ten times. The chain employs TRBV7-9 and TRBJ2-1, with a possible D match to TRBD1 (6 bases). V dropped 6 bases and J dropped 0 bases, with 9 bases sitting between them. Germline-derived CDR1 and CDR2 are SEHNR and FQNEAQ (reference sequence). The CDR3 runs 14 residues. The CDR3 DNA reads TGTGCCAGCAGTTCCAGGGGCTCCTACAATGAGCAGTTCTTC. This encodes CASSSRGSYNEQFF. Full variable domain (missing parts from reference TRBV7-9 and TRBJ2-1): DTGVSQNPRHKITKRGQNVTFRCDPISEHNRLYWYRQTLGQGPEFLTYFQNEAQLEKSRLLSDRFSAERPKGSFSTLEIQRTEQGDSAMYLCASSSRGSYNEQFFGPGTRLTVL.

This clonotype has more than one count but fewer than ten. The chain is built from TRBV15 and TRBJ2-5; unclear D gene. Germline V gene lookup returns CDR1 LNHNV and CDR2 YYDKDF (reference sequence). Trimming shortened V by 0 bases and J by 8 bases, and 7 bases separated the two germline ends. This CDR3 comprises 12 residues. Written as DNA, the CDR3 is TGTGCCACCAGCAGAGATTGTCTTACCCAGTACTTC. It yields the protein CATSRDCLTQYF.

This clonotype has at least ten counts. The chain couples TRBV12-3 or TRBV12-4 to TRBJ1-2; D is unresolved. V was trimmed by 6 bases and J by 8 bases, leaving 19 bases between them. This CDR3 contains 14 residues. The CDR3 DNA is TGTGCCAGCAGGGTCTCATGGGAGGTTGCAGGCTACACCTTC. Protein: CASRVSWEVAGYTF.

This clonotype was counted ten times or more. The chain carries TRBV7-9 and TRBJ2-5; D not resolved. The V gene's germline CDR1 is SEHNR and CDR2 FQNEAQ (reference sequence). The length of the CDR3 is 13 residues. The ends were cut back, 1 base at V and 9 bases at J, with 12 bases in the middle. The CDR3 protein is CASSLEVETAQYF. The CDR3 nucleotides read TGTGCCAGCAGCTTAGAGGTGGAAACGGCCCAGTACTTC.

The chain joins TRBV19 to TRBJ2-5, with unresolved D. CDR3 length: 13 residues. The V end was cut by 2 bases, the J end by 0 bases, with 4 bases between. Per germline, CDR1 LNHDA and CDR2 SQIVND (reference sequence). CDR3 loop: CASSIIYQETQYF. Written as DNA, the CDR3 is TGTGCCAGTAGTATAATATACCAAGAGACCCAGTACTTC. Supplemented by reference TRBV19 and TRBJ2-5, the full variable domain reads DGGITQSPKYLFRKEGQNVTLSCEQNLNHDAMYWYRQDPGQGLRLIYYSQIVNDFQKGDIAEGYSVSREKKESFPLTVTSAQKNPTAFYLCASSIIYQETQYFGPGTRLLVL.

In this sample, this clonotype turned up a few times. The genes are TRBV7-9 and TRBJ2-3; D call uncertain. CDR3 length: 15 residues. V was clipped by 1 base and J by 0 bases, with 8 bases between them. The germline V gene has CDR1 SEHNR and CDR2 FQNEAQ (reference sequence). As DNA, the CDR3 is TGTGCCAGCAGCTTAGGGCGGCTTAGCACAGATACGCAGTATTTT. Its protein is CASSLGRLSTDTQYF.

In this sample, this clonotype turned up many times. V gene TRBV29-1 combines with J gene TRBJ2-5; D not resolved. CDR1 is SQVTM and CDR2 is ANQGSEA in the germline V gene. Trimming pared 7 bases from V and 3 bases from J, leaving 9 bases between. This CDR3 has 11 amino acids. CDR3 in DNA: TGCAGCGCCGAGTGGGAAGAGACCCAGTACTTC. Its translation is CSAEWEETQYF.

The chain recombines TRBV5-1 with TRBJ2-7, with D possibly TRBD1 on 6 matching bases. Looked up from germline, CDR1 is SGHRS and CDR2 is YFSETQ. V lost 4 bases and J 3 bases, leaving 11 bases between the germline ends. CDR3 length: 13 residues. The CDR3 nucleotides read TGCGCCAGCAGCGCAGAGACAGGCTACGAGCAGTACTTC. Encoded protein: CASSAETGYEQYF. The whole variable domain, filled in from reference TRBV5-1 and TRBJ2-7, reads KAGVTQTPRYLIKTRGQQVTLSCSPISGHRSVSWYQQTPGQGLQFLFEYFSETQRNKGNFPGRFSGRQFSNSRSEMNVSTLELGDSALYLCASSAETGYEQYFGPGTRLTVT.

This clonotype was seen many times. The chain joins TRBV3-1 to TRBJ1-2; 7 nucleotides match TRBD1. CDR1 and CDR2 (germline): LGHDT, YNNKEL (reference sequence). The CDR3 contains 14 residues. The J segment lost 4 bases and the V segment lost 1 base, leaving 3 bases of the junction unmatched. This CDR3 reads CASSQGQGGYGYTF. For the CDR3, the DNA is TGTGCCAGCAGCCAAGGTCAGGGGGGCTATGGCTACACCTTC.

In this sample, this clonotype turned up a few times. The genes are TRBV20-1 and TRBJ2-6; 7 bases agree with TRBD1. The CDR3 is made up of 15 amino acids. V lost 1 base to trimming and J lost 2 bases; unmatched junction nucleotides: 2. The V gene's germline CDR1 is DFQATT and CDR2 SNEGSKA (reference sequence). In DNA form, the CDR3 reads TGCAGTGCTAGAGCTGACAGGGCTGGGGCCAACGTCCTGACTTTC. The encoded protein is CSARADRAGANVLTF.

This clonotype was picked up a small number of times. The J gene is TRBJ2-5, the V gene TRBV7-8; D is uncertain. Trimming pared 4 bases from V and 1 base from J, leaving 16 bases between. CDR1 and CDR2 (germline): SGHVS, FQNEAQ. This CDR3 region has 16 residues. In DNA form, the CDR3 reads TGTGCCAGCAGCTCGCCATTGACGGTCGTCCAAGAGACCCAGTACTTC. Residues: CASSSPLTVVQETQYF.

This clonotype was found many times. The chain recombines TRBV7-9 with TRBJ2-1, with 14 bases lining up with TRBD2. Losses at the gene ends were 2 bases for V and 7 bases for J; bases not matched to a gene: 4. Per germline, CDR1 SEHNR and CDR2 FQNEAQ (reference sequence). The CDR3 is 16 residues long. The CDR3, as DNA: TGTGCCAGCAGCTTATATGGGACTAGCGGGAGAAATGAGCAGTTCTTC. Translated: CASSLYGTSGRNEQFF.

The sample holds a few counts of this clonotype. This could be a read error, since a much larger clone is one nucleotide away. The chain uses TRBV5-1 and TRBJ2-7, with unresolved D. V lost 0 bases to trimming and J lost 3 bases, with 10 bases between them. This CDR3 is built from 14 residues. CDR1 and CDR2 from the germline V gene are SGHRS and YFSETQ. CDR3 sequence reads: CASSLGAENYEQYF. CDR3 nucleotide sequence: TGCGCCAGCAGCTTGGGTGCGGAGAACTACGAGCAGTACTTC.

V usage is TRBV4-3 and J usage is TRBJ2-7, with a tentative D call TRBD2 (6 bases). Germline loops: CDR1 LGHNA, CDR2 YSLEER. CDR3 length: 15 amino acids. V shed 4 bases and J shed 2 bases, with 15 bases lying between them. The CDR3 bases are TGCGCCAGCAGCCGAAGCGGGTCTGGACCCTACGAGCAGTACTTC. This encodes CASSRSGSGPYEQYF.

Only a few counts were recorded for this clonotype. This chain links TRBV12-3 or TRBV12-4 with TRBJ2-1; 9 nucleotides agree with TRBD2. The ends lost 2 bases at V and 9 bases at J; junction bases unmatched: 5. The CDR3 consists of 14 residues. CDR3 residues: CASSLRGRAVEQFF. CDR3 DNA sequence: TGTGCCAGCAGTTTACGCGGGAGGGCCGTTGAGCAGTTCTTC.

This clonotype was detected many times. The CDR3 DNA follows: TGCAGTGCTAGAAAACCTCCGACCTACGAGCAGTACTTC. Translation: CSARKPPTYEQYF. This chain links TRBV20-1 with TRBJ2-7; D uncertain. V was trimmed by 2 bases and J by 2 bases, leaving 10 bases between them. The germline gives CDR1 DFQATT, CDR2 SNEGSKA (reference sequence). The CDR3 sequence is 13 residues long.

This chain connects TRBV5-1 to TRBJ2-7, with 7 bases aligning to TRBD1. Germline values: CDR1 SGHRS, CDR2 YFSETQ. J was trimmed by 5 bases and V by 5 bases; bases with no gene match: 10. CDR3 size: 14 residues. CDR3 loop: CASSRRDSRHEQYF. Written as DNA, the CDR3 is TGCGCCAGCAGTCGCCGGGACAGCCGCCACGAGCAGTACTTC.

The CDR3 coding sequence is TGTGCCAGCAGCGTCAGACTAGCGGGAGTTCGGACAGATACGCAGTATTTT. It encodes CASSVRLAGVRTDTQYF. V usage is TRBV11-2 and J usage is TRBJ2-3, with 12 positions matching TRBD2. Trimming took 5 bases from V and 3 from J; bases not matched to a gene: 9. The CDR3 runs 17 residues. CDR1 SGHAT and CDR2 FQNNGV come from the germline V gene. The whole variable domain, filled in from reference TRBV11-2 and TRBJ2-3, reads EAGVAQSPRYKIIEKRQSVAFWCNPISGHATLYWYQQILGQGPKLLIQFQNNGVVDDSQLPKDRFSAERLKGVDSTLKIQPAKLEDSAVYLCASSVRLAGVRTDTQYFGPGTRLTVL.